This T cell receptor (beta chain) was recovered during a study of shared clonotypes between healthy human individuals. Across the study: The study enrolled a couple of women and three men aged 18 to 49.

As defined, naive CD8 cells were CD45RO-negative and positively selected for CCR7, with terminally differentiated effector memory CD45RA+ cells excluded. Every one of the donors was a Caucasian adult that lived in Nashville, Tennessee. The repertoire was sequenced with immunoSEQ multiplex PCR; TCRdb's copy has only in-frame clones and lacks some. The sample lists roughly 2,000,000 clones, roughly 95% seen once, with under 1.5% in the top ten. General study results and limits: Relative to their counterparts shared across all four donors, non-shared clonotypes exhibited diminished generation probabilities.

For this clone: Its antigen is undetermined. This sample includes further DNA sequences coding for the same CDR3.

CDR1 and CDR2 (germline): MNHEY, SVGAGI. V lost 4 bases and J lost 2, with 9 bases in between. The CDR3 consists of 13 residues. Specimen: naive CD8+ T cells sorted from blood. This TCR was sampled from a man between 18 and 29 years old in good health. The genes are TRBV6-5 and TRBJ2-7; D is unclear. This CDR3 is CASSFAGPYEQYF. DNA for the CDR3: TGTGCCAGCAGTTTCGCAGGTCCCTACGAGCAGTACTTC.